This T cell receptor (beta chain) was identified in a study of immune cell composition in non-small cell lung cancer. General study points: About 80% of squamous and roughly 34% of adenocarcinoma cases had tumour-associated clones >0.5%. No significant correlation existed between pack-years smoked and tumour clonality. Overall clonality, unlike maximal tumour-associated clone frequency, did not predict TIL reactivity. Top 10 clone scores and clonality were higher in squamous than adenocarcinoma.

The repertoire was sequenced with immunoSEQ multiplex PCR; TCRdb's copy has only in-frame clones and lacks some. The data show under 11,000 clones, with roughly 60% seen just once and 15% to 20% held by the top ten. The CDR3 spans 13 residues. The germline V gene encodes CDR1 SGHRS and CDR2 YFSETQ. Trimming pared 5 bases from V and 8 bases from J, leaving 16 bases between. Concerning this clone: Its antigen is as yet unknown.

The chain combines TRBV5-1 with TRBJ1-2; D is perhaps TRBD1 (5 bases). The sequencing sample was made of lung tumor tissue. This TCR was sampled from a human donor with non-small cell lung cancer. The CDR3 DNA reads TGCGCCAGCAGAAGGGACGGCCGGGGGGGCTACACCTTC. This codes for CASRRDGRGGYTF.